Listed below are T cell receptor beta chains from one sample, sequenced in a study of blood T cell repertoires in COVID-19. Data came from immunoSEQ multiplex PCR; TCRdb stores just in-frame clones and leaves some out. The sample yields 250,000 to 350,000 clones, about 89% seen once. Sample: peripheral blood. These receptor sequences come from a man aged 25-45 years with acute or convalescent COVID-19. Each CDR3 is given with its conserved first and last residue. Fields, in order: J gene, D gene, V gene, clone size, CDR3 protein, CDR3 DNA. The D gene is left open where the match is weak. Expanded clones get a size class; other rows say once, few or many, or leave the size out.

J gene: TRBJ1-2; D gene: TRBD1; V gene: TRBV5-1; clone size: -; CDR3 protein: CASSIGTDYGYTF; CDR3 DNA: TGCGCCAGCAGCATCGGGACAGATTATGGCTACACCTTC
J gene: TRBJ1-1; D gene: -; V gene: TRBV24-1; clone size: -; CDR3 protein: CATSDQQWSEAFF; CDR3 DNA: TGTGCCACCAGTGATCAACAGTGGTCTGAAGCTTTCTTT
J gene: TRBJ1-5; D gene: TRBD1; V gene: TRBV6-5; clone size: -; CDR3 protein: CAGRTGESNQPQHF; CDR3 DNA: TGTGCCGGCCGGACAGGGGAGAGCAATCAGCCCCAGCATTTT
J gene: TRBJ2-5; D gene: -; V gene: TRBV19; clone size: -; CDR3 protein: CASSIDGQPPQETQYF; CDR3 DNA: TGTGCCAGTAGTATAGACGGACAACCTCCACAAGAGACCCAGTACTTC
J gene: TRBJ1-4; D gene: TRBD1; V gene: TRBV5-1; clone size: -; CDR3 protein: CASRKLQGTNEKLFF; CDR3 DNA: TGCGCCAGCCGTAAGCTACAGGGGACTAATGAAAAACTGTTTTTT
J gene: TRBJ2-7; D gene: -; V gene: TRBV7-9; clone size: once; CDR3 protein: CASSLVPGDEQYF; CDR3 DNA: TGTGCCAGCAGCTTAGTACCGGGTGACGAGCAGTACTTC
J gene: TRBJ2-1; D gene: -; V gene: TRBV5-1; clone size: -; CDR3 protein: CASSLATGSYNEQFF; CDR3 DNA: TGCGCCAGCAGCTTGGCGACAGGCAGTTACAATGAGCAGTTCTTC
J gene: TRBJ1-2; D gene: -; V gene: TRBV6-1; clone size: -; CDR3 protein: CASSERGSDGYTF; CDR3 DNA: TGTGCCAGCAGTGAAAGGGGGAGCGATGGCTACACCTTC
J gene: TRBJ2-7; D gene: -; V gene: TRBV21-1; clone size: -; CDR3 protein: CASSKRQGQYEQYF; CDR3 DNA: TGTGCCAGCAGCAAAAGACAGGGCCAGTACGAGCAGTACTTC
J gene: TRBJ2-3; D gene: -; V gene: TRBV25-1; clone size: -; CDR3 protein: CASSEFDYTQYF; CDR3 DNA: TGTGCCAGCAGTGAATTTGACTATACGCAGTATTTT
J gene: TRBJ1-5; D gene: -; V gene: TRBV2; clone size: -; CDR3 protein: CASSAQERGNQPQHF; CDR3 DNA: TGTGCCAGCAGTGCCCAAGAGAGGGGCAATCAGCCCCAGCATTTT
J gene: TRBJ1-3; D gene: -; V gene: TRBV28; clone size: -; CDR3 protein: CASSLGGLSGNTIYF; CDR3 DNA: TGTGCCAGCAGTTTAGGGGGCCTCTCTGGAAACACCATATATTTT
J gene: TRBJ1-6; D gene: TRBD1; V gene: TRBV4-1; clone size: -; CDR3 protein: CASSQGTGANSPLHF; CDR3 DNA: TGCGCCAGCAGCCAAGGGACAGGGGCTAATTCACCCCTCCACTTT
J gene: TRBJ2-1; D gene: TRBD2; V gene: TRBV5-1; clone size: -; CDR3 protein: CASTVLAGGYNEQFF; CDR3 DNA: TGCGCCAGCACCGTACTAGCGGGGGGCTACAATGAGCAGTTCTTC
J gene: TRBJ1-2; D gene: -; V gene: TRBV19; clone size: -; CDR3 protein: CASSGKSSGVGNGYTF; CDR3 DNA: TGTGCCAGTAGTGGTAAATCGTCGGGGGTTGGGAATGGCTACACCTTC
J gene: TRBJ1-1; D gene: -; V gene: TRBV6-5; clone size: once; CDR3 protein: CATRQTYTEAFF; CDR3 DNA: TGTGCCACCCGACAGACCTACACTGAAGCTTTCTTT
J gene: TRBJ2-5; D gene: -; V gene: TRBV28; clone size: -; CDR3 protein: CASSSRPGRDQETQYF; CDR3 DNA: TGTGCTAGCAGTTCCAGGCCGGGCAGGGACCAAGAGACCCAGTACTTC
J gene: TRBJ2-3; D gene: -; V gene: TRBV5-4; clone size: -; CDR3 protein: CASSLVPGTDTQYF; CDR3 DNA: TGTGCCAGCAGCTTGGTTCCGGGGACAGATACGCAGTATTTT
J gene: TRBJ1-1; D gene: TRBD1; V gene: TRBV19; clone size: -; CDR3 protein: CASTPDRGVSNTEAFF; CDR3 DNA: TGTGCCAGTACCCCCGACAGGGGAGTATCGAACACTGAAGCTTTCTTT
J gene: TRBJ2-2; D gene: -; V gene: TRBV6-5; clone size: -; CDR3 protein: CASSYHRGNTGELFF; CDR3 DNA: TGTGCCAGCAGTTACCACCGCGGGAACACCGGGGAGCTGTTTTTT
J gene: TRBJ1-1; D gene: -; V gene: TRBV5-1; clone size: -; CDR3 protein: CASSSPTGPAFF; CDR3 DNA: TGCGCCAGCAGCTCCCCGACAGGACCAGCTTTCTTT
J gene: TRBJ1-1; D gene: -; V gene: TRBV11-2; clone size: -; CDR3 protein: CASSLSGFSGSDTEAFF; CDR3 DNA: TGTGCCAGCAGCTTATCGGGGTTTTCGGGCTCCGACACTGAAGCTTTCTTT
J gene: TRBJ2-7; D gene: -; V gene: TRBV5-4; clone size: -; CDR3 protein: CASSMDRNYEQYF; CDR3 DNA: TGTGCCAGCAGCATGGACAGAAACTACGAGCAGTACTTC
J gene: TRBJ1-6; D gene: TRBD1; V gene: TRBV2; clone size: -; CDR3 protein: CASSDDRGNSPLHF; CDR3 DNA: TGTGCCAGCAGTGACGACAGGGGGAATTCACCCCTCCACTTT
J gene: TRBJ2-3; D gene: TRBD1; V gene: TRBV10-3; clone size: -; CDR3 protein: CAISDTGTGRTDTQYF; CDR3 DNA: TGTGCCATCAGTGACACCGGGACAGGGAGGACAGATACGCAGTATTTT
J gene: TRBJ2-2; D gene: -; V gene: TRBV6-6; clone size: once; CDR3 protein: CASSAGGGTGELFF; CDR3 DNA: TGTGCCAGCAGTGCCGGGGGTGGCACCGGGGAGCTGTTTTTT
J gene: TRBJ1-4; D gene: -; V gene: TRBV30; clone size: -; CDR3 protein: CAWNPGSTNEKLFF; CDR3 DNA: TGTGCCTGGAACCCCGGGTCAACTAATGAAAAACTGTTTTTT
J gene: TRBJ2-1; D gene: -; V gene: TRBV9; clone size: -; CDR3 protein: CASSEGPRPHEQFF; CDR3 DNA: TGTGCCAGCAGCGAGGGGCCCCGCCCGCATGAGCAGTTCTTC
J gene: TRBJ1-6; D gene: -; V gene: TRBV28; clone size: -; CDR3 protein: CASSLPGLSSSYNSPLHF; CDR3 DNA: TGTGCCAGCAGTTTACCGGGACTCAGTAGCTCCTATAATTCACCCCTCCACTTT
J gene: TRBJ2-2; D gene: TRBD2; V gene: TRBV5-4; clone size: -; CDR3 protein: CASSPKIGGGASTGELFF; CDR3 DNA: TGTGCCAGCAGCCCGAAAATAGGCGGGGGGGCGAGTACCGGGGAGCTGTTTTTT
J gene: TRBJ2-7; D gene: -; V gene: TRBV28; clone size: -; CDR3 protein: CASSSFPGRFEYF; CDR3 DNA: TGTGCCAGCAGTTCCTTCCCGGGGAGATTCGAGTACTTC
J gene: TRBJ2-1; D gene: TRBD1; V gene: TRBV10-3; clone size: -; CDR3 protein: CAIRGQGSYNEQFF; CDR3 DNA: TGTGCCATCAGGGGACAGGGATCCTACAATGAGCAGTTCTTC
J gene: TRBJ2-6; D gene: -; V gene: TRBV7-9; clone size: once; CDR3 protein: CASRQVGANVLTF; CDR3 DNA: TGTGCCAGCAGACAGGTTGGGGCCAACGTCCTGACTTTC
J gene: TRBJ2-3; D gene: TRBD2; V gene: TRBV28; clone size: -; CDR3 protein: CASSLLAGGPHTQYF; CDR3 DNA: TGTGCCAGCAGCCTTCTAGCGGGAGGGCCCCATACGCAGTATTTT
J gene: TRBJ2-1; D gene: TRBD2; V gene: TRBV11-2; clone size: once; CDR3 protein: CASSLVPGGIYNEQFF; CDR3 DNA: TGTGCCAGCAGCTTAGTTCCGGGGGGGATCTACAATGAGCAGTTCTTC
J gene: TRBJ2-5; D gene: TRBD2; V gene: TRBV6-5; clone size: -; CDR3 protein: CASGGRGRAEETQYF; CDR3 DNA: TGTGCCAGCGGAGGGAGGGGTCGAGCCGAAGAGACCCAGTACTTC
J gene: TRBJ1-6; D gene: -; V gene: TRBV27; clone size: once; CDR3 protein: CASSFGRMASSPLHF; CDR3 DNA: TGTGCCAGCAGTTTCGGCCGGATGGCTAGTTCACCCCTCCACTTT
J gene: TRBJ1-5; D gene: -; V gene: TRBV4-1; clone size: -; CDR3 protein: CASSPDVLGWPQHF; CDR3 DNA: TGCGCCAGCAGCCCAGACGTCCTTGGCTGGCCCCAGCATTTT
J gene: TRBJ2-7; D gene: -; V gene: TRBV2; clone size: -; CDR3 protein: CASIGLTDYEQYF; CDR3 DNA: TGTGCCAGCATCGGACTAACTGACTACGAGCAGTACTTC
J gene: TRBJ2-7; D gene: -; V gene: TRBV20-1; clone size: -; CDR3 protein: CSARFSYEQYF; CDR3 DNA: TGCAGTGCTAGATTCAGCTACGAGCAGTACTTC
J gene: TRBJ1-4; D gene: -; V gene: TRBV13; clone size: -; CDR3 protein: CASSTSADEKLFF; CDR3 DNA: -
J gene: TRBJ2-1; D gene: TRBD2; V gene: TRBV3-1/TRBV3-2; clone size: -; CDR3 protein: CASSQEAGEWDEQFF; CDR3 DNA: TGTGCCAGCAGCCAAGAAGCGGGAGAGTGGGATGAGCAGTTCTTC
J gene: TRBJ2-7; D gene: TRBD2; V gene: TRBV7-6; clone size: -; CDR3 protein: CASSWTSGYEQYF; CDR3 DNA: TGTGCCAGCAGCTGGACTAGCGGCTACGAGCAGTACTTC
J gene: TRBJ1-2; D gene: TRBD1; V gene: TRBV28; clone size: -; CDR3 protein: CASSLSRQGSYTF; CDR3 DNA: TGTGCCAGCAGTTTATCCCGACAGGGGAGCTACACCTTC
J gene: TRBJ1-6; D gene: -; V gene: TRBV30; clone size: few; CDR3 protein: CAWSLDSPLHF; CDR3 DNA: TGTGCCTGGAGTCTTGATTCACCCCTCCACTTT
J gene: TRBJ1-2; D gene: -; V gene: TRBV11-2; clone size: -; CDR3 protein: CASSRAGGYGYTF; CDR3 DNA: TGTGCCAGCAGCCGCGCCGGGGGTTATGGCTACACCTTC
J gene: TRBJ1-2; D gene: -; V gene: TRBV19; clone size: -; CDR3 protein: CASTAADRIHGYTF; CDR3 DNA: TGTGCCAGTACCGCCGCGGACAGAATTCATGGCTACACCTTC
J gene: TRBJ2-7; D gene: TRBD2; V gene: TRBV3-1/TRBV3-2; clone size: once; CDR3 protein: CASSQVRLAGEQYF; CDR3 DNA: TGTGCCAGCAGCCAAGTAAGACTAGCTGGCGAGCAGTACTTC
J gene: TRBJ2-3; D gene: TRBD2; V gene: TRBV3-1/TRBV3-2; clone size: -; CDR3 protein: CASSPWTSFRDTQYF; CDR3 DNA: TGTGCCAGCAGCCCATGGACTAGCTTCAGGGATACGCAGTATTTT
J gene: TRBJ1-2; D gene: TRBD1; V gene: TRBV30; clone size: -; CDR3 protein: CAWSVGTANGYTF; CDR3 DNA: TGTGCCTGGAGTGTTGGGACAGCCAATGGCTACACCTTC
J gene: TRBJ2-5; D gene: TRBD2; V gene: TRBV5-6; clone size: -; CDR3 protein: CASSRLAGALAQETQYF; CDR3 DNA: TGTGCCAGCAGTCGACTAGCGGGGGCCCTAGCGCAAGAGACCCAGTACTTC
J gene: TRBJ1-6; D gene: -; V gene: TRBV28; clone size: -; CDR3 protein: CASGNSYNSPLHF; CDR3 DNA: TGTGCCAGCGGAAACAGTTATAATTCACCCCTCCACTTT
J gene: TRBJ2-7; D gene: TRBD2; V gene: TRBV19; clone size: -; CDR3 protein: CASSIFGGGSFSSYEQYF; CDR3 DNA: TGTGCCAGTAGTATCTTTGGAGGCGGGAGTTTCTCCTCCTACGAGCAGTACTTC
J gene: TRBJ2-1; D gene: TRBD2; V gene: TRBV7-2; clone size: -; CDR3 protein: CASSLSRGGNEQFF; CDR3 DNA: TGTGCCAGCAGCTTGTCGCGGGGGGGCAATGAGCAGTTCTTC
J gene: TRBJ1-2; D gene: -; V gene: TRBV20-1; clone size: -; CDR3 protein: CSAGEDGYTF; CDR3 DNA: TGCAGTGCTGGGGAGGATGGCTACACCTTC
J gene: TRBJ1-1; D gene: TRBD1; V gene: TRBV18; clone size: -; CDR3 protein: CASSTPQGWANTEAFF; CDR3 DNA: TGTGCCAGCTCAACCCCACAGGGGTGGGCGAACACTGAAGCTTTCTTT
J gene: TRBJ1-5; D gene: TRBD1; V gene: TRBV18; clone size: -; CDR3 protein: CASSTGTGGSNQPQHF; CDR3 DNA: TGTGCCAGCTCAACCGGGACAGGGGGTAGTAATCAGCCCCAGCATTTT
J gene: TRBJ1-4; D gene: -; V gene: TRBV28; clone size: -; CDR3 protein: CASSFTGEKLFF; CDR3 DNA: TGTGCCAGCAGTTTTACGGGTGAAAAACTGTTTTTT
J gene: TRBJ1-5; D gene: -; V gene: TRBV7-3; clone size: -; CDR3 protein: CASSSSWIGEQPQHF; CDR3 DNA: TGTGCCAGCAGCTCCTCATGGATTGGAGAGCAGCCCCAGCATTTT
J gene: TRBJ1-1; D gene: TRBD1; V gene: TRBV19; clone size: once; CDR3 protein: CASRGVDRGANMNTEAFF; CDR3 DNA: TGTGCCAGTAGAGGTGTGGACAGGGGGGCTAATATGAACACTGAAGCTTTCTTT